The entry below describes one TCR beta chain. The antigen it recognizes is unknown. No base qualities exist here, and no much larger clone lies one base off it. Including cysteine and phenylalanine, the CDR3 has 15 amino acids. The retained sequence is limited to the CDR3, 45 bases, with the frame set at the first base. TCRbeta CDR3 regions were amplified from genomic DNA by means of the immunoSEQ Assay, a bias-controlled multiplex PCR. Per the source publication's procedure: The number of nucleated cells in each sample was estimated by amplification of reference gene primers within the assay. Sequence reads were collapsed and filtered to measure the absolute abundance of every unique TCRbeta CDR3 rearrangement. For each sample, productive Simpson clonality was calculated as the square root of Simpson's diversity index over productive rearrangements. TCRdb carries this immuneACCESS record with in-frame sequences only. Its versions omit some clonotypes, under half of them owing to an unresolved V gene in the studies checked, with the rest unexplained. From that table come the V and J calls and clone size; the DNA was used to work out D and trimming. The sample has about 130,000 clones on record, 60% to 80% of them singletons. The leading ten clones occupy roughly 5.5% of the sample.

Collaborating institutions collected whole blood in K2EDTA tubes following their own protocols. Collaborator samples were shipped for TCRbeta analysis as frozen whole blood, isolated PBMCs, or DNA extracted from either sample type. This sample is part of a study of blood T cell repertoires in COVID-19 (TCRdb year 2020). Describing the broader study: The collaborator samples originated in the United States, Italy and Spain and spanned the acute and convalescent phases of COVID-19. The material from the prospective study consisted of cDNA or gDNA derived from T cells, B-cell-depleted T cells, or PBMCs. The dataset comprised deeply sampled blood TCRbeta repertoires from subjects exposed to, actively infected with, or recovered from COVID-19. A freely available public database, intended as a resource for researchers studying the immune response to SARS-CoV-2, is where the repertoires were released. The samples were drawn from two sources: the first 160 participants of the ongoing ImmuneRACE study, and 1,000 to 1,500 subjects contributed by 6 global collaborators. The sample metadata nearly always contained a de-identified subject ID, COVID-19 status, age in years and sex. HLA class I and class II types, where available, came from metadata supplied by the sample provider rather than from assay-based typing. Beyond this particular receptor, the publication reports: How much clinical and demographic metadata was included differed by source and by participant, and the metadata was provided uncurated.

This receptor was identified in a man aged 55 to 70 with acute or convalescent COVID-19. Sequencing input: peripheral blood. The rearrangement joined TRBV21-1 to TRBJ1-2; the table's D call of TRBD1 was not tested on the DNA. TRBV21-1 is a pseudogene. The CDR3 reads CASSILGQGAYGYTF. At the DNA level, the sequence is TGTGCCAGCAGCATTCTGGGACAGGGAGCGTATGGCTACACCTTC.